This T cell receptor (beta chain) was sequenced during a study of blood T cell repertoires in COVID-19. Measured with immunoSEQ multiplex PCR; TCRdb has only the in-frame clones, and not every one. Counted here are around 200,000 clones, less than 90% occurring once; the ten biggest clones make up around 21%. The sequenced sample consisted of peripheral blood. The clonotype originates from a man between 65 and 85 years old with active or convalescent COVID-19.

CDR3 nucleotide sequence: TGTGCCAGCTCACCATTTCAGGGCAAAGAAGACTCTGGAAACACCATATATTTT. Protein product: CASSPFQGKEDSGNTIYF. The gene calls are TRBV18 and TRBJ1-3, with D possibly TRBD1 on 5 matching bases. The CDR3 is 18 residues long. Germline assignment: CDR1 KGHSH and CDR2 LQKENI. Deletions cut 2 bases from V and 0 bases from J, with 17 bases between.